The sequence of this T cell receptor (beta chain) was determined in a study of high-grade serous ovarian cancer treatment subgroups (dated by TCRdb to the early 2020s). Regarding the complete study: Sequencing yielded a mean of around 14,000 reads and approximately 7,000 unique TCR beta rearrangements per sample. One primary tumor sample and two metastatic tumor samples were collected from each patient, for a total of 90 or so samples. The study examined TCR beta repertoires in high-grade serous ovarian cancer patients who were grouped under a laparoscopic triage algorithm by complete gross resection or by neoadjuvant chemotherapy response. The approximately 30-patient cohort included roughly ten patients with no residual disease after primary surgery (R0), roughly ten excellent NACT responders, and roughly ten poor NACT responders.

What the research found in general, with its limitations: TCR clonal relatedness showed a positive correlation with neoantigen level and a trend toward positive correlation with copy number variation and mutation load from whole-genome sequencing. The TCR repertoire analyses centered on CDR3, and CDR1 and CDR2 were not analyzed. Spatial information was not captured by bulk tumor TCR sequencing, so insight into HGSC tumor complexity and diversity was limited. Repertoire similarity between tumors from the same patient ranged from about 0.095 to 0.8, while tumors from different patients showed almost no similarity.

High-throughput TCR profiling via ImmunoSEQ was performed on the approximately 90 tumor samples. Per the authors' processing: Repertoire diversity metrics included richness (unique productive sequences), clonality, evenness and relatedness; Bhattacharyya coefficient assessed similarity between samples. A sensitivity analysis that removed TCRs with fewer than two reads produced consistent conclusions. The table comes from immuneACCESS by way of TCRdb, which keeps in-frame sequences with V and J called. Part of the clones is missing from these tables; in studies checked, under half for an unresolved V gene and the rest for unknown reasons. Clonal size and the V and J genes are those of that table, whereas D and trimming came from the DNA. The sample has nearly 7,000 clones on record, 75% to 80% of them singletons. In total, the top ten clones hold 4.8% of the sample. In regard to this clone: What antigen it recognizes has not been identified. No quality values exist for individual bases; no much larger clone is one base distant.

Including cysteine and phenylalanine, the CDR3 has 13 amino acids. CDR3 DNA is the only sequence kept; it has 39 bases, read in frame from the first base. The germline V gene (reference sequence) sets CDR1 to MNHNY and CDR2 to SVGAGI. Trimming leaves V shorter by 7 bases and J shorter by 2 bases, with the junction holding 4 bases beyond the gene matches. Tumor samples were collected prior to definitive surgery or chemotherapy. Genomic DNA extraction was performed by the MD Anderson Biospecimen Extraction Resource, and TCR sequencing was carried out by the MD Anderson Cancer Genomics Laboratory. The TCR was taken from a human donor with high-grade serous ovarian cancer. The material sequenced was tumor tissue. The chain links TRBV6-6 with TRBJ1-1; 7 bases in the junction line up with TRBD1. The CDR3 protein: CASNRGGNTEAFF. The bases are TGTGCCAGCAACAGGGGCGGTAACACTGAAGCTTTCTTT.